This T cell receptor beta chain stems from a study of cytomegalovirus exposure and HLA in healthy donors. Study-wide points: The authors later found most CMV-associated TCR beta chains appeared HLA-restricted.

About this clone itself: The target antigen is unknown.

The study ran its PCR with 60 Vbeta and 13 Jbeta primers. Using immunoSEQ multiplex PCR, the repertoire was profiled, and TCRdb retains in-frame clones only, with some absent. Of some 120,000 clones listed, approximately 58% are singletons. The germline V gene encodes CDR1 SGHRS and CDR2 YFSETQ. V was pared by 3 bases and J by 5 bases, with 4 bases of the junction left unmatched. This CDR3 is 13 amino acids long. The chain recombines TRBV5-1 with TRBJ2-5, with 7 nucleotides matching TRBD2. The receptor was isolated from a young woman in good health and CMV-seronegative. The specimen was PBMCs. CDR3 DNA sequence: TGCGCCAGCAGCTGGGGGAGGGAGGAGACCCAGTACTTC. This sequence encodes CASSWGREETQYF.